These 31 T cell receptor beta chains came from one sample sequenced in a study of blood T cell repertoires in COVID-19 (dated by TCRdb to the early 2020s). Libraries were built with the immunoSEQ multiplex PCR assay. Held by TCRdb, this immuneACCESS table contains in-frame sequences only and omits some clones. Under half of the omission traces to an unresolved V gene where checked; the cause of the rest is unknown. Present in this sample are 110,000 to 150,000 clones, around 82% of which were seen just once. Around 8.6% of the sample lies in the top ten. Sample: peripheral blood. All receptors derive from a human donor in a cohort sampled during active COVID-19.

The chain joins TRBV5-6 to TRBJ2-3; perhaps TRBD2 as D (5 bases). The CDR3 contains 13 residues. Between the trimmed V and J ends, which lost 0 bases and 6 bases, there was a span of 8 bases. Germline lookup yields CDR1 SGHDT and CDR2 YYEEEE. CDR3 DNA: TGTGCCAGCAGCTTGGCCGGGAAGGATACGCAGTATTTT. As protein: CASSLAGKDTQYF.

The chain couples TRBV2 to TRBJ2-7; weak D call: TRBD1 (6 bases). Germline-derived CDR1 and CDR2 are SNHLY and FYNNEI. V was pared by 6 bases and J by 6 bases, with 12 bases between. This CDR3 has 12 residues. The CDR3 nucleotides are TGTGCCAGCAGAGCAGAGGGGGTCGAGCAGTACTTC. Translated: CASRAEGVEQYF.

This chain connects TRBV25-1 to TRBJ2-7, with D possibly TRBD2 on 6 matching bases. From germline, CDR1 is MGHDK and CDR2 SYGVNS. Trimming left V 5 bases short and J 1 base short, with 12 bases between. This CDR3 comprises 14 residues. CDR3 loop: CASSSLGGSYEQYF. CDR3 nucleotides: TGTGCCAGCAGTAGCCTGGGGGGTTCCTACGAGCAGTACTTC.

The chain recombines TRBV2 with TRBJ1-6; tentative D call: TRBD1 (5 bases). Germline V gives CDR1 SNHLY, CDR2 FYNNEI. The CDR3 totals 13 residues. V gave up 7 bases and J gave up 7 bases, with 11 bases separating them. This CDR3 is CASTLGGNSPLHF. CDR3 bases: TGTGCCAGCACCCTGGGGGGGAATTCACCCCTCCACTTT.

Here the CDR3 DNA reads TGTGCCAGTAGTATAGGGGGACTCGGGCGGACCGGGGAGCTGTTTTTT. Its protein is CASSIGGLGRTGELFF. V gene TRBV19 combines with J gene TRBJ2-2; D possibly corresponds to TRBD2 (6 bases). The CDR3 spans 16 residues. Germline loops: CDR1 LNHDA, CDR2 SQIVND (reference sequence). Trimming took 1 base from V and 5 from J, leaving 14 bases between them.

The chain recombines TRBV4-2 with TRBJ1-1; 10 bases map to TRBD1. The CDR3 contains 20 residues. CDR1 is LGHNA and CDR2 is YNFKEQ in the germline V gene. Unmatched junction bases numbered 14, after V lost 1 base and J lost 0 bases. CDR3 in DNA: TGTGCCAGCAGCCAAGCACAGACAGGGGGCGCCACTTACCTGAACACTGAAGCTTTCTTT. Translation gives CASSQAQTGGATYLNTEAFF.

This chain links TRBV6-6 with TRBJ2-1; 8 nucleotides agree with TRBD2. This CDR3 has 15 amino acids. Trimming cost V 4 bases and J 5 bases; bases outside gene matches: 7. Per germline, CDR1 MNHNY and CDR2 SVGAGI (reference sequence). The CDR3 nucleotides read TGTGCCAGCAGTTCCGCGACTAGCGCAAACAATGAGCAGTTCTTC. Protein sequence: CASSSATSANNEQFF.

This clone has only one observation. The V call is TRBV3-1 (or the pseudogene TRBV3-2), the J call TRBJ2-3, with 7 bases identical to TRBD2. J gave up 1 base and V 0 bases, and 4 bases lay outside the gene matches. Germline V gene sequence: CDR1 LGHDT, CDR2 YNNKEL (reference sequence). This CDR3 has 16 amino acids. This CDR3 is CASSQDGAGGTDTQYF. In nucleotides, the CDR3 is TGTGCCAGCAGCCAAGATGGCGCGGGGGGCACAGATACGCAGTATTTT.

This chain joins TRBV3-1 (or the pseudogene TRBV3-2) and TRBJ2-5; TRBD2 agrees at 11 bases. J lost 5 bases, V lost 4 bases, and 12 bases had no gene match. Looked up from germline, CDR1 is LGHDT and CDR2 is YNNKEL (reference sequence). This CDR3 spans 17 amino acids. The CDR3 region is CASSPRTSGLPGETQYF. The CDR3 nucleotides are TGTGCCAGCAGCCCTAGGACTAGCGGGCTTCCGGGGGAGACCCAGTACTTC.

With regard to this clone: Mismatch with germline at one junction end may stem from a read error. The chain uses TRBV6-1 and TRBJ2-7; tentatively, D is TRBD1 (5 bases). The CDR3 is 15 amino acids. Germline V gene data show CDR1 as MNHNS and CDR2 as SASEGT. This CDR3 is CASSKARQFSYEQYF. The CDR3 DNA reads as TGTGCCAGCAGTAAAGCCCGACAGTTCTCCTACGAGCAGTACTTC.

In this sample, this clone turned up once. The chain combines TRBV12-3 or TRBV12-4 with TRBJ2-5; TRBD2 might be the D (5 bases). The CDR3 covers 12 residues. V was clipped by 2 bases and J by 4 bases, with 5 bases between them. This CDR3 is CASSLRGETQYF. CDR3 in DNA: TGTGCCAGCAGTTTACGGGGAGAGACCCAGTACTTC.

The chain recombines TRBV28 with TRBJ1-6, with D possibly being TRBD1 (5 bases). The CDR3 is 17 amino acids. The germline CDR1 and CDR2 sequences are MDHEN and SYDVKM. V shed 5 bases and J shed 7 bases, with 21 bases lying between them. The DNA for the CDR3 is TGTGCCAGCAGTCCCCCAGGGAAACAAAGAAGAAATTCACCCCTCCACTTT. This gives the protein CASSPPGKQRRNSPLHF.

The V and J genes are TRBV6-6 and TRBJ2-6; 10 bases agree with TRBD1. Germline values: CDR1 MNHNY, CDR2 SVGAGI (reference sequence). CDR3 size: 16 residues. Trimming took 5 bases from V and 4 from J; bases not matched to a gene: 5. As DNA, the CDR3 is TGTGCCAGCAGTCGACAGGGGGCGAAGGGGGCCAACGTCCTGACTTTC. Translating gives CASSRQGAKGANVLTF.

This clone was recorded at least ten times. The chain joins TRBV7-3 to TRBJ2-2; 8 bases are a match to TRBD2. This CDR3 spans 17 amino acids. Trimming removed 2 bases from V and 0 bases from J; junction bases left unmatched: 5. From germline, CDR1 is SGHTA and CDR2 FQGTGA. The chain's CDR3 is CASSLVERGPNTGELFF. In DNA, the CDR3 is TGTGCCAGCAGCTTAGTAGAGCGGGGGCCGAACACCGGGGAGCTGTTTTTT.

This clone appeared a single time. This rearrangement joins TRBV5-1 to TRBJ2-3; D is uncertain. Trimming cost V 0 bases and J 4 bases, with 9 bases left between them. CDR3 length: 14 residues. Germline V gene sequence: CDR1 SGHRS, CDR2 YFSETQ. The DNA for the CDR3 is TGCGCCAGCAGCTTGGACATTCGCCCAGATACGCAGTATTTT. Translated: CASSLDIRPDTQYF.

The rearrangement links TRBV5-1 to TRBJ2-5; 12 bases fit TRBD1. CDR1 is SGHRS, CDR2 YFSETQ, per germline. This CDR3 has 16 amino acids. The V segment lost 4 bases and the J segment 5 bases; nucleotides outside the gene matches: 9. The CDR3: CASSPGTGGVWETQYF. The CDR3, as DNA: TGCGCCAGCAGCCCCGGGACAGGGGGCGTTTGGGAGACCCAGTACTTC.

The rearrangement links TRBV6-4 to TRBJ1-6; the D gene is possibly TRBD1 (5 bases). The V and J ends lost 10 bases and 7 bases respectively, with 14 bases between them. The CDR3 length is 13 residues. Germline assignment: CDR1 MRHNA and CDR2 SNTAGT. The CDR3 sequence is CATRGAGNSPLHF. The CDR3 bases are TGTGCCACCCGGGGCGCGGGGAATTCACCCCTCCACTTT.

This chain links TRBV10-1 with TRBJ2-3; maybe TRBD1 (6 bases). Trimming removed 2 bases at V and 5 bases at J, with 20 bases between. This CDR3 comprises 17 residues. The germline CDR1 and CDR2 sequences are WNHNN and SYGVQD (reference sequence). CDR3: CASSEGWTEGGRDTQYF. The CDR3 DNA is TGCGCCAGCAGTGAGGGCTGGACGGAAGGGGGTCGAGATACGCAGTATTTT.

The table lists this clone with a few counts. V is TRBV7-9 and J is TRBJ1-2; TRBD1 is a possible D gene (6 bases). The V end was cut by 5 bases, the J end by 2 bases, with 15 bases between. The germline V gene has CDR1 SEHNR and CDR2 FQNEAQ (reference sequence). The CDR3 is 15 residues long. CDR3 in DNA: TGTGCCAGCAGCCTGGGGCAGGGGCCCAACTATGGCTACACCTTC. It codes for CASSLGQGPNYGYTF.

This sequence joins TRBV5-1 and TRBJ1-5, with 8 bases matching TRBD1. Germline V gives CDR1 SGHRS, CDR2 YFSETQ. The J segment lost 1 base and the V segment lost 0 bases, leaving 0 bases of the junction unmatched. This CDR3 is 15 amino acids long. DNA for the CDR3: TGCGCCAGCAGCTTGGGGGACAGGAGCAATCAGCCCCAGCATTTT. The encoded protein is CASSLGDRSNQPQHF.

This chain uses TRBV5-1 with TRBJ1-2; the D is unclear. V shed 1 base and J shed 6 bases, with 7 bases lying between them. The CDR3 runs 12 residues. Germline lookup yields CDR1 SGHRS and CDR2 YFSETQ. DNA for the CDR3: TGCGCCAGCAGCTTGCCGTCGGATGGCTACACCTTC. Translation gives CASSLPSDGYTF. The variable domain in full, with the rest retrieved from reference TRBV5-1 and TRBJ1-2, is KAGVTQTPRYLIKTRGQQVTLSCSPISGHRSVSWYQQTPGQGLQFLFEYFSETQRNKGNFPGRFSGRQFSNSRSEMNVSTLELGDSALYLCASSLPSDGYTFGSGTRLTVV.

The chain employs TRBV14 and TRBJ2-3; D gene ambiguous. Germline V CDR1 and CDR2: SGHDN, FVKESK. This CDR3 is built from 17 residues. Trimming pared 0 bases from V and 9 bases from J, leaving 22 bases between. CDR3: CASSQDLPTGAHSTQYF. The CDR3 bases are TGTGCCAGCAGCCAAGATCTACCGACTGGAGCACATTCGACGCAGTATTTT.

V is TRBV2 and J is TRBJ1-1; D not resolved. The ends were cut back, 6 bases at V and 9 bases at J, with 14 bases in the middle. The CDR3 covers 12 residues. CDR1 and CDR2 from the germline V gene are SNHLY and FYNNEI. CDR3 coding DNA: TGTGCCAGCAGGGCAGATCAGGCCCAAGCTTTCTTT. Translated, it gives CASRADQAQAFF.

This chain uses TRBV6-5 with TRBJ1-5, with 9 bases that match TRBD1. This CDR3 region has 15 residues. Per germline, CDR1 MNHEY and CDR2 SVGAGI. Losses at the gene ends were 6 bases for V and 4 bases for J; bases not matched to a gene: 7. CDR3 DNA: TGTGCCAGCAGGCAAGGACAGGGGAAAAATCAGCCCCAGCATTTT. Translating gives CASRQGQGKNQPQHF.

This rearrangement joins TRBV19 to TRBJ1-3, with a possible D match to TRBD1 (5 bases). The CDR3 covers 15 residues. With 1 base removed from V and 5 bases from J, the gap between germline ends came to 12 bases. CDR1 and CDR2 (germline): LNHDA, SQIVND (reference sequence). The chain's CDR3 is CASSIVGGARNTIYF. CDR3 in DNA: TGTGCCAGTAGTATAGTCGGAGGGGCACGAAACACCATATATTTT. The full variable domain, rest sourced from reference TRBV19 and TRBJ1-3, is DGGITQSPKYLFRKEGQNVTLSCEQNLNHDAMYWYRQDPGQGLRLIYYSQIVNDFQKGDIAEGYSVSREKKESFPLTVTSAQKNPTAFYLCASSIVGGARNTIYFGEGSWLTVV.

The rearrangement uses TRBV19 and TRBJ2-7, with D possibly matching TRBD2 (6 bases). Trimming shortened V by 6 bases and J by 6 bases, and 12 bases separated the two germline ends. CDR3 size: 12 residues. Germline V CDR1 and CDR2: LNHDA, SQIVND (reference sequence). CDR3 loop: CASSPSGLEQYF. In DNA form, the CDR3 reads TGTGCCAGTAGCCCCTCGGGACTCGAGCAGTACTTC.

The chain recombines TRBV28 with TRBJ1-2, with TRBD1 identical over 10 bases. The germline CDR1 and CDR2 sequences are MDHEN and SYDVKM. There are 15 residues in the CDR3. The junction had 6 bases not matched to a gene; V was cut back by 2 bases and J by 6 bases. The CDR3 DNA reads as TGTGCCAGCAGTTTACGGGACAGGGGAGGGGATGGCTACACCTTC. This encodes CASSLRDRGGDGYTF.

The chain uses TRBV24-1 and TRBJ2-1, with TRBD2 matching 11 bases. The germline V gene has CDR1 KGHDR and CDR2 SFDVKD. After removal of 4 bases from V and 8 bases from J, the junction contained 9 bases not matched to a gene. This CDR3 region has 16 residues. DNA for the CDR3: TGTGCCACCAGTGAGCCAACTAGCGGGGGAATATATGAGCAGTTCTTC. This encodes CATSEPTSGGIYEQFF.

This clone was seen more than once but under ten times. The rearrangement uses TRBV23-1 and TRBJ2-5, with 7 bases aligning to TRBD2. TRBV23-1 is an open reading frame whose function is uncertain. CDR3 length equals 13 residues. J was trimmed by 5 bases and V by 9 bases; bases with no gene match: 9. The CDR3 loop reads CARGGEGRETQYF. CDR3 DNA: TGCGCCAGGGGGGGGGAAGGACGGGAGACCCAGTACTTC.

This clone was counted once. The chain uses TRBV11-2 and TRBJ1-3; D gene uncertain. CDR1 is SGHAT and CDR2 is FQNNGV in the germline V gene. CDR3 length equals 15 residues. Trimming removed 2 bases at V and 0 bases at J, with 8 bases between. The CDR3: CASSLRVSSGNTIYF. For the CDR3, the DNA is TGTGCCAGCAGCTTACGGGTGAGCTCTGGAAACACCATATATTTT.

The chain uses TRBV5-1 and TRBJ2-7, with D perhaps matching TRBD1 (5 bases). In germline, CDR1 is SGHRS, CDR2 YFSETQ. The CDR3 length is 15 residues. Trimming stripped 5 bases from V and 0 bases from J, with 15 bases between. The DNA of the CDR3 is TGCGCCAGCAGGGCAGGGCGCTACAACTCCTACGAGCAGTACTTC. This codes for CASRAGRYNSYEQYF.